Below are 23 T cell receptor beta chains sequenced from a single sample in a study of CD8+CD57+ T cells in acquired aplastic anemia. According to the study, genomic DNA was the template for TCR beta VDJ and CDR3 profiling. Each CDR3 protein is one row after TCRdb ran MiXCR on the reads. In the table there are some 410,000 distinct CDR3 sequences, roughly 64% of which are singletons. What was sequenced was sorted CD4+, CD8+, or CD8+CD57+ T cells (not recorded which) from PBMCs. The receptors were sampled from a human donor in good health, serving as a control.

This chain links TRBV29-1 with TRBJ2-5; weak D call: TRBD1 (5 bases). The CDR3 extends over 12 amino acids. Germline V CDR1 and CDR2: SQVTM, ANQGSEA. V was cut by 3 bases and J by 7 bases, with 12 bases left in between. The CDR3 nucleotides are TGCAGCGTTGACCCCTTAACAGGGACCCAGTACTTC. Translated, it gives CSVDPLTGTQYF.

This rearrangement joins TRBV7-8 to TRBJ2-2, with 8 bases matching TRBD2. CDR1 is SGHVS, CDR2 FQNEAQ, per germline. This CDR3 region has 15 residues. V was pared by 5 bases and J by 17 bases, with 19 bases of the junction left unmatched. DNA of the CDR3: TGTGCCAGCAGCCTACGGGGGGGTGGTGGCTACACCTTCTTTTTT. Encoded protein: CASSLRGGGGYTFFF.

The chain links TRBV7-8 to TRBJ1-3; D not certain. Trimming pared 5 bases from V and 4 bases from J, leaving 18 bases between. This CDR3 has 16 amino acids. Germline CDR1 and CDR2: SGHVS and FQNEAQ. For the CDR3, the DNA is TGTGCCAGCAGCCAAGGAAAAGGCTACTCAGGAAACACCATATATTTT. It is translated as CASSQGKGYSGNTIYF. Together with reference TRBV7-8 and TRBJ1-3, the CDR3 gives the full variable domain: GAGVSQSPRYKVAKRGQDVALRCDPISGHVSLFWYQQALGQGPEFLTYFQNEAQLDKSGLPSDRFFAERPEGSVSTLKIQRTQQEDSAVYLCASSQGKGYSGNTIYFGEGSWLTVV.

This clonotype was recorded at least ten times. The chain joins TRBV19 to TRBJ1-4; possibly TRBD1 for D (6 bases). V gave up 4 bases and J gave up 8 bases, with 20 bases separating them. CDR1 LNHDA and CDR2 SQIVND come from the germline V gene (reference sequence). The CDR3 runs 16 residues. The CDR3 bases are TGTGCCAGTAGTACGGGCCCCCGACTAACAGGGGAAAAACTGTTTTTT. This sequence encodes CASSTGPRLTGEKLFF.

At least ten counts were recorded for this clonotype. The CDR3 nucleotides read TGTGCCAGCAGCTTCTGGCGACAAGAGACCCAGTACTTC. Translating gives CASSFWRQETQYF. The chain couples TRBV7-9 to TRBJ2-5; D remains ambiguous. V dropped 3 bases and J dropped 2 bases, with 7 bases sitting between them. The CDR3 spans 13 residues. Germline lookup yields CDR1 SEHNR and CDR2 FQNEAQ (reference sequence).

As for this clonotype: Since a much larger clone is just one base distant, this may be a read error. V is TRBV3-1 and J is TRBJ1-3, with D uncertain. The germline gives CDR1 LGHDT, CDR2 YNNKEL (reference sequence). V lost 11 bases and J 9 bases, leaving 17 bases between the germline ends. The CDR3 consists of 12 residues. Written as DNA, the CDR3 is TGTGCCGGACCGAATATCTACGGCACCATATATTTT. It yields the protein CAGPNIYGTIYF.

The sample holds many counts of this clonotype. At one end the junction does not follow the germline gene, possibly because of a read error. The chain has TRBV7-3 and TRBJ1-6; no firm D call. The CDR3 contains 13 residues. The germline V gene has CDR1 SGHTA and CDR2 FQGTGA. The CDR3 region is CASSLTLASPLHF. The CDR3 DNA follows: TGTGCCAGCAGCCTAACTCTTGCTTCACCCCTCCACTTT.

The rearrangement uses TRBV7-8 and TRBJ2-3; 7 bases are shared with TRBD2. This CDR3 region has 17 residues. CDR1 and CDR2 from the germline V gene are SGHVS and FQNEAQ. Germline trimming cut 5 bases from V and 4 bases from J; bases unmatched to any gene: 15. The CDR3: CASSQVPGGGSADTQYF. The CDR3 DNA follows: TGTGCCAGCAGCCAAGTTCCGGGCGGGGGAAGCGCAGATACGCAGTATTTT. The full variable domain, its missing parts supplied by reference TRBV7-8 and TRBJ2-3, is GAGVSQSPRYKVAKRGQDVALRCDPISGHVSLFWYQQALGQGPEFLTYFQNEAQLDKSGLPSDRFFAERPEGSVSTLKIQRTQQEDSAVYLCASSQVPGGGSADTQYFGPGTRLTVL.

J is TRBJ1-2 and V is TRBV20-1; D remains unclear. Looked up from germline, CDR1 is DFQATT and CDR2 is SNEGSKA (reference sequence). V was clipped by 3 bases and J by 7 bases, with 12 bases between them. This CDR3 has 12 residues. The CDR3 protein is CSASTGSGGYTF. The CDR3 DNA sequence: TGCAGTGCTAGTACGGGGTCGGGTGGCTACACCTTC.

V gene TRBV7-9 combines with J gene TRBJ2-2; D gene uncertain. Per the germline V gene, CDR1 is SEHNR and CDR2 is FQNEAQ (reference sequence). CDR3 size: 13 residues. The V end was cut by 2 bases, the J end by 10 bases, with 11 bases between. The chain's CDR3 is CASSLTVALELFF. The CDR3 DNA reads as TGTGCCAGCAGCTTAACGGTGGCGCTGGAGCTGTTTTTT.

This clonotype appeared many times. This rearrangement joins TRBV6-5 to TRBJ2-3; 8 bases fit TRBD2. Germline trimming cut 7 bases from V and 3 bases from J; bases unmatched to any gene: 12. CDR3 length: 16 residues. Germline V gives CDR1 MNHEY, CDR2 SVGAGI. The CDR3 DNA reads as TGTGCCAGCACCCTTCGAGGGGCGGGGGGAACAGATACGCAGTATTTT. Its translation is CASTLRGAGGTDTQYF.

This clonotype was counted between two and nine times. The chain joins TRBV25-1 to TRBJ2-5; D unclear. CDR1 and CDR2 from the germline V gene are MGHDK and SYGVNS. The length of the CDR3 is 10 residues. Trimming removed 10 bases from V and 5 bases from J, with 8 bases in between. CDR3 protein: CATEDETQYF. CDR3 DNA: TGTGCCACCGAGGATGAGACCCAGTACTTC.

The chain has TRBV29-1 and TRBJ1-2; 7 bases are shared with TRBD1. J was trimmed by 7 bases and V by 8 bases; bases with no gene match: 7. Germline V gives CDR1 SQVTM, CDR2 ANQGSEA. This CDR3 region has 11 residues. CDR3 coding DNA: TGCAGCACCCAGGGGGAGGCTGGCTACACCTTC. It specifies CSTQGEAGYTF.

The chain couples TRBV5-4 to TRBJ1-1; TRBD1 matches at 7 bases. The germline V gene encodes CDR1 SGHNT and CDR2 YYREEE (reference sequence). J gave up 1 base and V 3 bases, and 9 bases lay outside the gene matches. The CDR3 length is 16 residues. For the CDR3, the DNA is TGTGCCAGCAGCTCCGGTCGCAGGGGGGGGAACACTGAAGCTTTCTTT. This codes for CASSSGRRGGNTEAFF.

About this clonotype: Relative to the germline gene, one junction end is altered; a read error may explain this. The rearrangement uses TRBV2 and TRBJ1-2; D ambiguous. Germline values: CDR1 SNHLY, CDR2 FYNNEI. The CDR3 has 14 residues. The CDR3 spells CACTNSINTSGYIF. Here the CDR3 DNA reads TGTGCCTGCACAAACTCGATCAATACGAGTGGCTACATCTTC.

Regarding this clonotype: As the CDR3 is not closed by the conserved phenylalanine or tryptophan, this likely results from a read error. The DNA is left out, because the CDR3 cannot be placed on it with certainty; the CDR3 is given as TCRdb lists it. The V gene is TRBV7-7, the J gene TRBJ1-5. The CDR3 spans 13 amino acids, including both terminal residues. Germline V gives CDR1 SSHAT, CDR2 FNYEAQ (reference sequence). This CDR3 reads CASSLALTGPHHQ.

The CDR3 nucleotides are TGTGCCATCACTGAGGAGCGGACATACAATGAGCAGTTCTTC. As protein: CAITEERTYNEQFF. This chain links TRBV6-6 with TRBJ2-1; D may correspond to TRBD1 or TRBD2 (5 bases each). Trimming removed 10 bases from V and 4 bases from J, with 17 bases in between. The CDR3 sequence is 14 residues long. Germline lookup yields CDR1 MNHNY and CDR2 SVGAGI (reference sequence).

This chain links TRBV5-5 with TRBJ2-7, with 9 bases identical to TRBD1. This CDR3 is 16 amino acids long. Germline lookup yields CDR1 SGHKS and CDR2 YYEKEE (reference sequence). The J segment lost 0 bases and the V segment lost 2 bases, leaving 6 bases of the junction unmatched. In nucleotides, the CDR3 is TGTGCCAGCAGCTTAACGAGACAGGGGGGCTCCTACGAGCAGTACTTC. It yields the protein CASSLTRQGGSYEQYF.

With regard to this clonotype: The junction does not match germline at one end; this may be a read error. The CDR3 nucleotides are TGTGCCATCATCTCGAAAAGTAATAACTCTCCCCTTTTCTTT. Protein sequence: CAIISKSNNSPLFF. This rearrangement joins TRBV10-3 to TRBJ1-6; no clear D gene. Germline V gives CDR1 ENHRY, CDR2 SYGVKD. The CDR3 consists of 14 residues.

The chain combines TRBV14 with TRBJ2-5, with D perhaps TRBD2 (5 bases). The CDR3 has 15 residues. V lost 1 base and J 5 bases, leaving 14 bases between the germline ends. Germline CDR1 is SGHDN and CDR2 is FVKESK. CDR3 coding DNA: TGTGCCAGCAGCCAAGCTAGCCAGGTTCGGGAGACCCAGTACTTC. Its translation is CASSQASQVRETQYF.

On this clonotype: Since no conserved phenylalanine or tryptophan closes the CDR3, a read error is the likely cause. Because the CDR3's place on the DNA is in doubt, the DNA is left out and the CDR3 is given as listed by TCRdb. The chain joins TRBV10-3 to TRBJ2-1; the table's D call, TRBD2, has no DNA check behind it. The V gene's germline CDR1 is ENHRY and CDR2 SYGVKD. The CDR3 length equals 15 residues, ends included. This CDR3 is CAISDSPGGANEQVL.

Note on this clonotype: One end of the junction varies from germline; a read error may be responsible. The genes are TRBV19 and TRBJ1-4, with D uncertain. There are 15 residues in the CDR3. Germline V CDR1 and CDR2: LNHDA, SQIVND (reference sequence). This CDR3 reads CASSKAVTSDEKLFF. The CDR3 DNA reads TGTGCTAGTAGTAAGGCCGTGACATCCGATGAAAAACTGTTTTTT.

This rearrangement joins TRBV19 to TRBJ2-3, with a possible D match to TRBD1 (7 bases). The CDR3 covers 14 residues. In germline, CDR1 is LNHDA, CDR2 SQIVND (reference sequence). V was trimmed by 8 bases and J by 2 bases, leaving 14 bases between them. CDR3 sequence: CASRETGHTDTQYF. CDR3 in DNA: TGTGCCAGTCGGGAGACAGGGCACACAGATACGCAGTATTTT.